This T cell receptor (beta chain) is from a study of cytomegalovirus exposure and HLA in healthy donors. Notes on the study in general: Cytomegalovirus association was listed for 164 TCR beta chains. Relative to the approximately 700-donor mean, N-insertions were reportedly fewer in an Asian-associated ancestry cluster in a later analysis. Reportedly, cytomegalovirus status was diagnosed with high sensitivity and specificity.

Germline CDR1 reads LNHNV; CDR2 reads YYDKDF (reference sequence). Unmatched junction bases numbered 10, after V lost 0 bases and J lost 8 bases. The CDR3 extends over 17 amino acids. Remarks on this clone: Its antigen is not known.

PCR was performed using 60 Vbeta and 13 Jbeta primers. Libraries were prepared by immunoSEQ multiplex PCR; TCRdb keeps only in-frame clonotypes and omits some of them. The profile shows some 51,000 clones, 65% to 80% of them singletons. The V and J genes are TRBV15 and TRBJ1-2; 12 nucleotides agree with TRBD1. This TCR came from a female donor in good health and CMV-seronegative. Sequencing input: PBMCs. CDR3 sequence reads: CATSRDGDRGLRGGYTF. The CDR3 bases are TGTGCCACCAGCAGAGATGGGGACAGGGGGCTTCGGGGCGGCTACACCTTC.